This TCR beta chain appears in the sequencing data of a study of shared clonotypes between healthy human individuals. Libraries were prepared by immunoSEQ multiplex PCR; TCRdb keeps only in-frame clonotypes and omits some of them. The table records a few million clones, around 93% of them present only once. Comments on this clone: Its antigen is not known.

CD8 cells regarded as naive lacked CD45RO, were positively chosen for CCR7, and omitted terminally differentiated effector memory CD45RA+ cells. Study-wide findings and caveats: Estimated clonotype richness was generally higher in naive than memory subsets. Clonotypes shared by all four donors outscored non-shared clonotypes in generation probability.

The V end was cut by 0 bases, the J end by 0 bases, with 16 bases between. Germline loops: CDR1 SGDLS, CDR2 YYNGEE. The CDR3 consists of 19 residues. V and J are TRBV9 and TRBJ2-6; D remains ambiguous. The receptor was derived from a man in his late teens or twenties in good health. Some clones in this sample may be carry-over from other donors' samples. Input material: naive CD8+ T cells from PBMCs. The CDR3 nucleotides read TGTGCCAGCAGCGTAGCTCGCCTCCGTCCCCACTCTGGGGCCAACGTCCTGACTTTC. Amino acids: CASSVARLRPHSGANVLTF.